One T cell receptor (beta chain) is described in this entry. Antigen specificity is unknown. One end of the junction varies from germline; a read error may be responsible. This CDR3 comprises 14 residues. The germline V gene has CDR1 SEHNR and CDR2 FQNEAQ (reference sequence). These data belong to a study of cytomegalovirus exposure and HLA in healthy donors. Points from the study as a whole: According to an earlier analysis, most TCR beta V segments yielded productive rearrangements about 87% or about 30% of the time. Among TCR beta chains, those listed as cytomegalovirus-associated numbered about 150. Per published reports, the classifier diagnosed cytomegalovirus status with high specificity and sensitivity.

In the PCR, 60 Vbeta and 13 Jbeta primers were used. Sequencing used immunoSEQ multiplex PCR; TCRdb keeps in-frame clones, though not all of them. The sample holds about 170,000 clones, roughly four fifths seen once. The receptor was isolated from a female donor in good health and CMV-seronegative. Sequencing was performed on PBMCs. The chain joins TRBV7-9 to TRBJ1-6, with D hard to call. Written as DNA, the CDR3 is TGTTCCAGCAGCTTAGGGAGGCTCAATTCACCCCTCCACTTT. It specifies CSSSLGRLNSPLHF.